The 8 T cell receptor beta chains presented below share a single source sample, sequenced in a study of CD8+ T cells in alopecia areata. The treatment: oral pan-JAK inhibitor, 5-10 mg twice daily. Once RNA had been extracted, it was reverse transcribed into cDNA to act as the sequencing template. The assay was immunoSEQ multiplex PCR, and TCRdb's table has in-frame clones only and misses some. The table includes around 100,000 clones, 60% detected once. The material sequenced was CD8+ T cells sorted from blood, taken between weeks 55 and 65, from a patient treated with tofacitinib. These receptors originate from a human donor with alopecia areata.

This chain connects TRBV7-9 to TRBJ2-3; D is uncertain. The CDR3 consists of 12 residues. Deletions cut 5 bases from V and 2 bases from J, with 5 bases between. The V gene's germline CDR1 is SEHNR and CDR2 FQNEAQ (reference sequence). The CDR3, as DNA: TGTGCCAGCAGCGCCTACACAGATACGCAGTATTTT. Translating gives CASSAYTDTQYF.

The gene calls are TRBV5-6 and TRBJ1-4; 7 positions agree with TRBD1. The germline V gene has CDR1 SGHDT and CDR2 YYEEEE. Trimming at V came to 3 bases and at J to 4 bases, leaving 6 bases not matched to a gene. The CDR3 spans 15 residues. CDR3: CASSWGTADNEKLFF. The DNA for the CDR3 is TGTGCCAGCAGCTGGGGGACAGCCGATAATGAAAAACTGTTTTTT.

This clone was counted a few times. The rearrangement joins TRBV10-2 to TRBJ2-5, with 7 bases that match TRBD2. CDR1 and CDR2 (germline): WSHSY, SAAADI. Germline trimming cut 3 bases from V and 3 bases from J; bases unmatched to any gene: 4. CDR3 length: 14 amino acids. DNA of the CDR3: TGCGCCAGCAGTGATCGCCTAGCGGAAGAGACCCAGTACTTC. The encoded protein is CASSDRLAEETQYF.

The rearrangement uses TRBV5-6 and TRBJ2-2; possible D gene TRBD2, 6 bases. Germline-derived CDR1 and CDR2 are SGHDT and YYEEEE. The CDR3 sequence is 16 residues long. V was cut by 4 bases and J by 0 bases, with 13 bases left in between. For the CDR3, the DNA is TGTGCCAGCAGCCTAGGTCGGGGGACGAACACCGGGGAGCTGTTTTTT. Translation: CASSLGRGTNTGELFF.

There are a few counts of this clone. The CDR3 nucleotides read TGTGCCAGCTCACCCTCGAATGAGGGACACCTGCTCTCAACTAATGAAAAACTGTTTTTT. As protein: CASSPSNEGHLLSTNEKLFF. The chain employs TRBV18 and TRBJ1-4, with D possibly being TRBD1 (6 bases). The CDR3 length is 20 residues. From germline, CDR1 is KGHSH and CDR2 LQKENI. V was pared by 3 bases and J by 0 bases, with 23 bases between.

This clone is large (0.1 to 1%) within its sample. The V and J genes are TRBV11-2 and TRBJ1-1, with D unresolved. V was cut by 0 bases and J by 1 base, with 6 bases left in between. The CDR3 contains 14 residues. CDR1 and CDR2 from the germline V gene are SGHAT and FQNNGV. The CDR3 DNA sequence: TGTGCCAGCAGCTTAGATATCCCGAACACTGAAGCTTTCTTT. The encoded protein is CASSLDIPNTEAFF.

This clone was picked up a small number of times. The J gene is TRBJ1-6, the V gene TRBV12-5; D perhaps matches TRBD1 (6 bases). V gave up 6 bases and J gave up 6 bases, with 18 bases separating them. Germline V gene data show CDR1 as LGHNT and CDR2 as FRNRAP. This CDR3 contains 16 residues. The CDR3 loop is CASGRGKGEVNSPLHF. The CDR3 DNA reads TGTGCTAGTGGCAGGGGAAAAGGGGAGGTTAATTCACCCCTCCACTTT.

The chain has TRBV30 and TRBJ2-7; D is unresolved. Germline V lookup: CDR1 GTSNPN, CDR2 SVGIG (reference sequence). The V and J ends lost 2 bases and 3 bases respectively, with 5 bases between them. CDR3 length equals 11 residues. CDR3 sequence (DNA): TGTGCCTGGAGTCCGGGCTACGAGCAGTACTTC. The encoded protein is CAWSPGYEQYF.